Listed below are T cell receptor beta chains from one sample, sequenced in a study of blood T cell repertoires in COVID-19. Here immunoSEQ multiplex PCR was the method, and the copy in TCRdb shows in-frame clones only, minus some. The data show 45,000 to 50,000 clones, approximately 87% seen once. Sequencing used peripheral blood. The receptor set was obtained from a human donor in a cohort sampled during active COVID-19. Each CDR3 is given with its conserved first and last residue. Each record gives: J gene, D gene, CDR3 length, clone size, V gene, CDR3 protein, CDR3 DNA. The D gene is left open where the match is weak. The size entry is marked missing in some rows and otherwise reads once, few, many or a size class.

j_gene: TRBJ2-7
d_gene: NA
len: 14
abundance: NA
v_gene: TRBV9
CDR3aa: CASSETGRLSEQYF
CDR3nt: TGTGCCAGCAGCGAGACAGGAAGATTAAGCGAGCAGTACTTC

j_gene: TRBJ1-2
d_gene: TRBD1
len: 14
abundance: NA
v_gene: TRBV9
CDR3aa: CASSVGDREYGYTF
CDR3nt: TGTGCCAGCAGCGTAGGGGACAGGGAGTATGGCTACACCTTC

j_gene: TRBJ2-3
d_gene: NA
len: 12
abundance: NA
v_gene: TRBV6-1
CDR3aa: CASSELRFTQYF
CDR3nt: TGTGCCAGCAGTGAATTACGGTTTACGCAGTATTTT

j_gene: TRBJ2-5
d_gene: TRBD2
len: 18
abundance: NA
v_gene: TRBV3-1/TRBV3-2
CDR3aa: CASSQDQRVAGGKETQYF
CDR3nt: TGTGCCAGCAGCCAAGATCAAAGGGTAGCGGGGGGAAAAGAGACCCAGTACTTC

j_gene: TRBJ2-7
d_gene: NA
len: 15
abundance: NA
v_gene: TRBV21-1
CDR3aa: CASSKGGVRSYEQYF
CDR3nt: TGTGCCAGCAGCAAAGGGGGGGTCCGCTCCTACGAGCAGTACTTC

j_gene: TRBJ2-1
d_gene: TRBD2
len: 13
abundance: NA
v_gene: TRBV29-1
CDR3aa: CSAGASGDSKQFF
CDR3nt: TGCAGCGCCGGCGCCAGCGGGGACTCCAAGCAGTTCTTC

j_gene: TRBJ2-7
d_gene: TRBD1
len: 15
abundance: once
v_gene: TRBV4-3
CDR3aa: CASSQGGQGAYEQYF
CDR3nt: TGCGCCAGCAGCCAAGGGGGACAGGGGGCCTACGAGCAGTACTTC

j_gene: TRBJ2-1
d_gene: TRBD1
len: 14
abundance: NA
v_gene: TRBV9
CDR3aa: CASSGTGTRHEQFF
CDR3nt: TGTGCCAGCAGCGGGACAGGGACGAGGCATGAGCAGTTCTTC

j_gene: TRBJ1-5
d_gene: NA
len: 15
abundance: NA
v_gene: TRBV19
CDR3aa: CASTPGTYSNQPQHF
CDR3nt: TGTGCCAGTACCCCCGGGACATATAGCAATCAGCCCCAGCATTTT

j_gene: TRBJ2-1
d_gene: TRBD2
len: 18
abundance: NA
v_gene: TRBV7-2
CDR3aa: CASSPVRGSGGLYNEQFF
CDR3nt: TGTGCCAGCAGCCCTGTTAGGGGTAGCGGGGGGTTATACAATGAGCAGTTCTTC

j_gene: TRBJ2-5
d_gene: NA
len: 13
abundance: NA
v_gene: TRBV7-3
CDR3aa: CASSLLGGETQYF
CDR3nt: TGTGCCAGCAGCTTACTCGGGGGAGAGACCCAGTACTTC

j_gene: TRBJ2-1
d_gene: TRBD1
len: 15
abundance: NA
v_gene: TRBV6-2/TRBV6-3
CDR3aa: CASSLIQGARNEQFF
CDR3nt: TGTGCCAGCAGTTTGATACAGGGGGCGCGCAATGAGCAGTTCTTC

j_gene: TRBJ1-2
d_gene: NA
len: 15
abundance: NA
v_gene: TRBV5-8
CDR3aa: CASSLGVMDSYGYTF
CDR3nt: TGTGCCAGCAGCTTGGGTGTGATGGACAGCTATGGCTACACCTTC

j_gene: TRBJ1-1
d_gene: TRBD1
len: 13
abundance: NA
v_gene: TRBV2
CDR3aa: CASGGQAGTEAFF
CDR3nt: TGTGCCAGTGGTGGACAGGCGGGCACTGAAGCTTTCTTT

j_gene: TRBJ1-1
d_gene: NA
len: 12
abundance: once
v_gene: TRBV28
CDR3aa: CASHQMNTEAFF
CDR3nt: TGTGCCAGCCATCAGATGAACACTGAAGCTTTCTTT

j_gene: TRBJ2-5
d_gene: TRBD2
len: 16
abundance: NA
v_gene: TRBV6-1
CDR3aa: CASSVSSGPSSETQYF
CDR3nt: TGTGCCAGCAGTGTGTCTAGCGGGCCTTCGAGCGAGACCCAGTACTTC

j_gene: TRBJ2-3
d_gene: TRBD2
len: 14
abundance: NA
v_gene: TRBV9
CDR3aa: CASSVSGVTDTQYF
CDR3nt: TGTGCCAGCAGCGTTAGCGGGGTAACAGATACGCAGTATTTT

j_gene: TRBJ2-1
d_gene: TRBD2
len: 16
abundance: NA
v_gene: TRBV27
CDR3aa: CASSLRLARARGEQFF
CDR3nt: TGTGCCAGCAGTCTAAGACTAGCGAGGGCCCGCGGTGAGCAGTTCTTC

j_gene: TRBJ2-6
d_gene: NA
len: 15
abundance: NA
v_gene: TRBV7-3
CDR3aa: CASSSDSSGANVLTF
CDR3nt: TGTGCCAGCAGCTCGGACAGCTCTGGGGCCAACGTCCTGACTTTC

j_gene: TRBJ1-3
d_gene: NA
len: 15
abundance: NA
v_gene: TRBV19
CDR3aa: CASSIRDYTGNTIYF
CDR3nt: TGTGCCAGTAGTATACGGGACTATACTGGAAACACCATATATTTT

j_gene: TRBJ1-1
d_gene: NA
len: 13
abundance: once
v_gene: TRBV12-3/TRBV12-4
CDR3aa: CASSLGQNTEAFF
CDR3nt: TGTGCCAGCAGTTTAGGGCAAAACACTGAAGCTTTCTTT

j_gene: TRBJ2-5
d_gene: TRBD2
len: 15
abundance: NA
v_gene: TRBV29-1
CDR3aa: CSATTGLAGGETQYF
CDR3nt: TGCAGCGCAACCACCGGCCTAGCGGGGGGAGAGACCCAGTACTTC

j_gene: TRBJ2-3
d_gene: NA
len: 14
abundance: NA
v_gene: TRBV25-1
CDR3aa: CASSEYSLTDTQYF
CDR3nt: TGTGCCAGCAGTGAATACTCCCTCACAGATACGCAGTATTTT

j_gene: TRBJ1-2
d_gene: NA
len: 12
abundance: NA
v_gene: TRBV3-1/TRBV3-2
CDR3aa: CASSQVGGGYTF
CDR3nt: TGTGCCAGCAGCCAAGTAGGGGGTGGCTACACCTTC

j_gene: TRBJ1-4
d_gene: NA
len: 15
abundance: NA
v_gene: TRBV7-2
CDR3aa: CASSQRTGNNEKLFF
CDR3nt: TGTGCCAGCAGCCAGCGGACGGGAAATAATGAAAAACTGTTTTTT

j_gene: TRBJ2-7
d_gene: TRBD2
len: 15
abundance: NA
v_gene: TRBV15
CDR3aa: CATSREGGGVYEQYF
CDR3nt: TGTGCCACCAGCAGAGAGGGCGGGGGGGTCTACGAGCAGTACTTC

j_gene: TRBJ1-4
d_gene: TRBD1
len: 16
abundance: once
v_gene: TRBV29-1
CDR3aa: CSVEDVQGGTNEKLFF
CDR3nt: TGCAGCGTTGAAGACGTGCAGGGGGGAACTAATGAAAAACTGTTTTTT

j_gene: TRBJ1-5
d_gene: NA
len: 15
abundance: few
v_gene: TRBV7-3
CDR3aa: CASSLGQLSNQPQHF
CDR3nt: TGTGCCAGCAGCCTGGGACAACTTAGCAATCAGCCCCAGCATTTT

j_gene: TRBJ2-7
d_gene: TRBD1
len: 12
abundance: NA
v_gene: TRBV19
CDR3aa: CASGTGFSEQYF
CDR3nt: TGTGCCAGCGGGACAGGGTTTTCCGAGCAGTACTTC

j_gene: TRBJ1-1
d_gene: NA
len: 18
abundance: NA
v_gene: TRBV3-1/TRBV3-2
CDR3aa: CASSQDFIGQPLDTEAFF
CDR3nt: TGTGCCAGCAGCCAAGATTTTATAGGACAACCCCTGGACACTGAAGCTTTCTTT

j_gene: TRBJ1-4
d_gene: TRBD1
len: 14
abundance: NA
v_gene: TRBV5-1
CDR3aa: CASSTGQFNEKLFF
CDR3nt: TGCGCCAGCAGCACGGGACAGTTTAATGAAAAACTGTTTTTT

j_gene: TRBJ2-7
d_gene: TRBD2
len: 14
abundance: few
v_gene: TRBV7-9
CDR3aa: CASSATSGIYEQYF
CDR3nt: TGTGCCAGCAGCGCGACTAGCGGGATCTACGAGCAGTACTTC

j_gene: TRBJ1-2
d_gene: NA
len: 13
abundance: NA
v_gene: TRBV7-2
CDR3aa: CASSLGGGYGYTF
CDR3nt: TGTGCCAGCAGCTTAGGTGGGGGGTATGGCTACACCTTC

j_gene: TRBJ2-1
d_gene: TRBD2
len: 15
abundance: NA
v_gene: TRBV6-2/TRBV6-3
CDR3aa: CASGQRRGGNNEQFF
CDR3nt: TGTGCCAGCGGCCAAAGGCGGGGGGGAAACAATGAGCAGTTCTTC

j_gene: TRBJ1-4
d_gene: TRBD1
len: 15
abundance: NA
v_gene: TRBV6-5
CDR3aa: CASSYSTGGSEKLFF
CDR3nt: TGTGCCAGCAGTTACTCAACAGGGGGCAGTGAAAAACTGTTTTTT

j_gene: TRBJ2-1
d_gene: TRBD2
len: 16
abundance: NA
v_gene: TRBV11-2
CDR3aa: CASSGAPGLEAYEQFF
CDR3nt: TGTGCCAGCAGCGGAGCACCGGGACTAGAGGCTTATGAGCAGTTCTTC

j_gene: TRBJ1-5
d_gene: NA
len: 13
abundance: NA
v_gene: TRBV7-8
CDR3aa: CASSEGGVQPQHF
CDR3nt: TGTGCCAGCAGCGAAGGAGGGGTTCAGCCCCAGCATTTT

j_gene: TRBJ2-5
d_gene: NA
len: 13
abundance: NA
v_gene: TRBV5-4
CDR3aa: CASSLYREKTQYF
CDR3nt: TGTGCCAGCAGCTTGTACAGGGAAAAGACCCAGTACTTC

j_gene: TRBJ2-1
d_gene: NA
len: 16
abundance: once
v_gene: TRBV21-1
CDR3aa: CASSKASRGYHNEQFF
CDR3nt: TGTGCCAGCAGCAAAGCCTCCAGGGGATATCATAATGAGCAGTTCTTC

j_gene: TRBJ2-2
d_gene: TRBD2
len: 16
abundance: NA
v_gene: TRBV11-2
CDR3aa: CASSPLAGVTTGELFF
CDR3nt: TGTGCCAGCAGCCCCTTAGCGGGGGTCACCACCGGGGAGCTGTTTTTT

j_gene: TRBJ2-7
d_gene: TRBD2
len: 14
abundance: NA
v_gene: TRBV2
CDR3aa: CASSGGGNSYEQYF
CDR3nt: TGTGCCAGCAGTGGCGGGGGGAACTCCTACGAGCAGTACTTC

j_gene: TRBJ2-1
d_gene: TRBD1
len: 14
abundance: NA
v_gene: TRBV6-5
CDR3aa: CASSAGGHEAEQFF
CDR3nt: TGTGCCAGCAGCGCAGGGGGCCACGAGGCTGAGCAGTTCTTC

j_gene: TRBJ2-1
d_gene: NA
len: 17
abundance: NA
v_gene: TRBV5-1
CDR3aa: CASSLAAHRSSYNEQFF
CDR3nt: TGCGCCAGCAGCTTGGCCGCCCACCGTAGCTCCTACAATGAGCAGTTCTTC

j_gene: TRBJ1-5
d_gene: NA
len: 12
abundance: NA
v_gene: TRBV12-3/TRBV12-4
CDR3aa: CASTTGNQPQHF
CDR3nt: TGTGCCAGCACTACAGGCAATCAGCCCCAGCATTTT

j_gene: TRBJ2-3
d_gene: NA
len: 14
abundance: NA
v_gene: TRBV24-1
CDR3aa: CATSDSTRRDTQYF
CDR3nt: TGTGCCACCAGTGATTCAACCCGGAGAGATACGCAGTATTTT

j_gene: TRBJ2-7
d_gene: NA
len: 14
abundance: NA
v_gene: TRBV4-2
CDR3aa: CASSQALASYEQYF
CDR3nt: TGTGCCAGCAGCCAGGCCCTCGCCTCCTACGAGCAGTACTTC

j_gene: TRBJ1-5
d_gene: NA
len: 13
abundance: few
v_gene: TRBV7-6
CDR3aa: CASSPGGNQPQHF
CDR3nt: TGTGCCAGCAGCCCGGGGGGGAATCAGCCCCAGCATTTT

j_gene: TRBJ2-7
d_gene: TRBD1
len: 14
abundance: NA
v_gene: TRBV18
CDR3aa: CASSPDRGAYEQYF
CDR3nt: TGTGCCAGCTCACCGGACAGGGGGGCCTACGAGCAGTACTTC

j_gene: TRBJ2-1
d_gene: NA
len: 15
abundance: NA
v_gene: TRBV9
CDR3aa: CASSRQSRNYNEQFF
CDR3nt: TGTGCCAGCAGCCGACAGAGCCGGAATTACAATGAGCAGTTCTTC

j_gene: TRBJ1-2
d_gene: NA
len: 13
abundance: NA
v_gene: TRBV29-1
CDR3aa: CSVGQTVGYGYTF
CDR3nt: TGCAGCGTTGGGCAGACAGTGGGGTATGGCTACACCTTC

j_gene: TRBJ2-3
d_gene: TRBD2
len: 18
abundance: NA
v_gene: TRBV7-2
CDR3aa: CASSPAFLSGGATDTQYF
CDR3nt: TGTGCCAGCAGCCCTGCCTTTTTGAGCGGGGGGGCGACAGATACGCAGTATTTT

j_gene: TRBJ1-3
d_gene: NA
len: 17
abundance: NA
v_gene: TRBV7-8
CDR3aa: CASSLFYQGTVGNTIYF
CDR3nt: TGTGCCAGCAGCTTATTCTACCAGGGGACCGTTGGAAACACCATATATTTT

j_gene: TRBJ2-7
d_gene: TRBD1
len: 14
abundance: once
v_gene: TRBV9
CDR3aa: CASSVISGGGEQYF
CDR3nt: TGTGCCAGCAGCGTAATCTCAGGGGGTGGCGAGCAGTACTTC

j_gene: TRBJ1-6
d_gene: TRBD1
len: 15
abundance: NA
v_gene: TRBV19
CDR3aa: CASSMGDRGFSPLHF
CDR3nt: TGTGCCAGTAGTATGGGGGACAGGGGATTTTCACCCCTCCACTTT

j_gene: TRBJ1-2
d_gene: NA
len: 16
abundance: few
v_gene: TRBV3-1/TRBV3-2
CDR3aa: CASSQERGTHNYGYTF
CDR3nt: TGTGCCAGCAGCCAAGAACGGGGGACCCACAACTATGGCTACACCTTC

j_gene: TRBJ2-2
d_gene: TRBD1
len: 15
abundance: NA
v_gene: TRBV28
CDR3aa: CASSRRDRNTGELFF
CDR3nt: TGTGCCAGCAGTCGCCGGGACAGGAACACCGGGGAGCTGTTTTTT

j_gene: TRBJ2-5
d_gene: TRBD2
len: 15
abundance: NA
v_gene: TRBV6-1
CDR3aa: CASSDIAGGLQTQYF
CDR3nt: TGTGCCAGCAGTGACATAGCGGGGGGGCTTCAGACCCAGTACTTC

j_gene: TRBJ2-1
d_gene: TRBD2
len: 15
abundance: NA
v_gene: TRBV30
CDR3aa: CAWSVPSGGNNEQFF
CDR3nt: TGTGCCTGGAGTGTACCGAGCGGGGGGAACAATGAGCAGTTCTTC

j_gene: TRBJ1-2
d_gene: TRBD1
len: 14
abundance: NA
v_gene: TRBV7-9
CDR3aa: CASSWTGLNYGYTF
CDR3nt: TGTGCCAGCAGCTGGACAGGGCTTAACTATGGCTACACCTTC

j_gene: TRBJ2-7
d_gene: NA
len: 11
abundance: NA
v_gene: TRBV20-1
CDR3aa: CSARSGDEQYF
CDR3nt: TGCAGTGCTAGATCCGGAGACGAGCAGTACTTC